Presented here are 15 T cell receptor beta chains from one specimen sequenced in a study of radiation and T cells in renal cell carcinoma. Measured with immunoSEQ multiplex PCR; TCRdb has only the in-frame clones, and not every one. The sample has roughly 130,000 clones; approximately 78% are singletons. Time point here: blood 2 weeks post-SBRT. Treatment given: 15 Gy SBRT to primary tumor, nephrectomy 4 weeks later. Sequences were derived from blood, sampled from a patient whose treatment included radiotherapy and nephrectomy. Receptors were obtained from a woman aged 55-69 years with renal cell carcinoma.

Only a few counts were recorded for this clone. This chain links TRBV6-1 with TRBJ1-4; D remains unclear. The CDR3 has 10 amino acids. Germline values: CDR1 MNHNS, CDR2 SASEGT. Trimming left V 7 bases short and J 6 bases short, with 3 bases between. Written as DNA, the CDR3 is TGTGCCAGCAACGATGAAAAACTGTTTTTT. Translating it yields CASNDEKLFF.

The rearrangement links TRBV11-3 to TRBJ2-2, with D perhaps matching TRBD1 or TRBD2 (5 bases each). Germline-derived CDR1 and CDR2 are SGHNT and YENEEA. V lost 11 bases, J lost 0 bases, and 10 bases lay in between. This CDR3 region has 13 residues. The DNA of the CDR3 is TGTGCCTGCCGGGACCCGAACACCGGGGAGCTGTTTTTT. Its protein product is CACRDPNTGELFF.

The V gene is TRBV7-2, the J gene TRBJ2-3; D unresolved. Trimming took off 5 bases at V and 3 bases at J, with 18 bases between the two ends. Looked up from germline, CDR1 is SGHTA and CDR2 is FQGNSA. This CDR3 region has 16 residues. CDR3 in DNA: TGTGCCAGCAGCCCTCACCCACTCGACTGGACAGATACGCAGTATTTT. Amino acids: CASSPHPLDWTDTQYF.

The chain uses TRBV19 and TRBJ2-6; D ambiguous. Germline CDR1 and CDR2: LNHDA and SQIVND (reference sequence). CDR3 length equals 15 residues. The V and J ends lost 5 bases and 8 bases respectively, with 16 bases between them. The CDR3 region is CASSPPTRSSNVLTF. CDR3 nucleotides: TGTGCCAGTAGTCCCCCGACAAGGTCCTCCAACGTCCTGACTTTC.

This clone has only one observation. The chain is built from TRBV29-1 and TRBJ2-1; D call uncertain. Per the germline V gene, CDR1 is SQVTM and CDR2 is ANQGSEA. This CDR3 is built from 13 residues. Trimming removed 4 bases at V and 8 bases at J, with 15 bases between. The CDR3 sequence is CSVAPSRIHEQFF. DNA for the CDR3: TGCAGCGTTGCCCCGTCGCGAATCCATGAGCAGTTCTTC.

The chain is built from TRBV6-1 and TRBJ1-2; D gene unclear. The ends were cut back, 8 bases at V and 3 bases at J, with 13 bases in the middle. Germline V lookup: CDR1 MNHNS, CDR2 SASEGT. CDR3 size: 13 residues. CDR3 sequence: CASAPSGDYGYTF. CDR3 nucleotides: TGTGCCAGCGCCCCCTCCGGGGACTATGGCTACACCTTC.

The J gene is TRBJ1-1, the V gene TRBV21-1. TRBV21-1 is a documented pseudogene. The CDR3 runs to 18 residues. The DNA of the CDR3 is TGTGCCAGCAGCAACAAGGGGGAGGGCCCAGAGGTTGGATCTGAAGCTTTCTTT. Protein sequence: CASSNKGEGPEVGSEAFF.

The chain is built from TRBV6-1 and TRBJ1-3; TRBD1 is a possible D gene (6 bases). The CDR3 covers 16 residues. From germline, CDR1 is MNHNS and CDR2 SASEGT. Trimming took off 4 bases at V and 0 bases at J, with 13 bases between the two ends. DNA of the CDR3: TGTGCCAGCAGTGCAACCCGACAGGTCTCTGGAAACACCATATATTTT. Encoded protein: CASSATRQVSGNTIYF.

This clone was observed a single time. The V call is TRBV30, the J call TRBJ1-1; no clear D gene. V dropped 8 bases and J dropped 3 bases, with 16 bases sitting between them. The CDR3 loop spans 13 amino acids. In germline, CDR1 is GTSNPN, CDR2 SVGIG (reference sequence). CDR3 nucleotides: TGTGCCCCCCCGCCTAAGCCGGACACTGAAGCTTTCTTT. It translates to CAPPPKPDTEAFF.

The chain carries TRBV11-2 and TRBJ2-5; D may be TRBD1 (5 bases). The V end lost 1 base, the J end lost 5 bases, and 14 bases lay between the germline ends. The CDR3 is 15 residues long. The germline V gene has CDR1 SGHAT and CDR2 FQNNGV. CDR3: CASSLGQGHWETQYF. The CDR3 DNA follows: TGTGCCAGCAGCTTAGGGCAGGGCCATTGGGAGACCCAGTACTTC.

Regarding this clone: The junction and the germline gene differ at one end; a read error may be behind it. J is TRBJ1-5 and V is TRBV6-1; 8 nucleotides match TRBD1. Germline V CDR1 and CDR2: MNHNS, SASEGT. The CDR3 has 15 amino acids. CDR3 DNA sequence: TGTGCCAGCAGTGACAGGGGACAGGCCAATCGGCCCCAGCATTTT. Translating it yields CASSDRGQANRPQHF.

This sequence joins TRBV15 and TRBJ1-5; tentative D call: TRBD1 (5 bases). This CDR3 has 15 amino acids. Looked up from germline, CDR1 is LNHNV and CDR2 is YYDKDF (reference sequence). With 3 bases removed from V and 1 base from J, the gap between germline ends came to 10 bases. The CDR3 DNA follows: TGTGCCACCAGCAGCTCCGGGACGAGCAATCAGCCCCAGCATTTT. This sequence encodes CATSSSGTSNQPQHF.

The chain joins TRBV28 to TRBJ1-5, with 7 bases that match TRBD1. This CDR3 region has 13 residues. Trimming cost V 8 bases and J 4 bases; bases outside gene matches: 5. Germline CDR1 MDHEN, CDR2 SYDVKM. CDR3 DNA: TGTGCCAGCGTCGGGACAGTTAATCAGCCCCAGCATTTT. Its protein product is CASVGTVNQPQHF. The full variable domain, with the rest looked up from reference TRBV28 and TRBJ1-5, is DVKVTQSSRYLVKRTGEKVFLECVQDMDHENMFWYRQDPGLGLRLIYFSYDVKMKEKGDIPEGYSVSREKKERFSLILESASTNQTSMYLCASVGTVNQPQHFGDGTRLSIL.

The chain has TRBV19 and TRBJ1-5; maybe TRBD1 (5 bases). The germline V and J ends were trimmed by 3 bases and 3 bases, with 15 bases remaining between them. CDR1 LNHDA and CDR2 SQIVND come from the germline V gene (reference sequence). The CDR3 covers 16 residues. The CDR3 DNA follows: TGTGCCAGTAGTATGGGGCACCGAGGAGTCAATCAGCCCCAGCATTTT. Its protein product is CASSMGHRGVNQPQHF.

J is TRBJ1-1 and V is TRBV6-1; 9 bases agree with TRBD1. CDR1 and CDR2 from the germline V gene are MNHNS and SASEGT. Germline trimming cut 3 bases from V and 5 bases from J; bases unmatched to any gene: 7. The CDR3 runs to 15 residues. CDR3 residues: CASSENRGLRTEAFF. CDR3 nucleotides: TGTGCCAGCAGTGAGAACAGGGGGCTTAGAACTGAAGCTTTCTTT.